This TCR beta chain was captured in a study of Graves' ophthalmopathy and Graves' hyperthyroidism. Trimming cost V 6 bases and J 4 bases; bases outside gene matches: 8. Germline assignment: CDR1 MNHEY and CDR2 SVGEGT. This CDR3 has 14 amino acids. PBMCs were obtained from roughly 9.5 ml of fresh peripheral blood. The study amplified TCR beta CDR3 regions using RNA transcripts. HTBI primers served in a first-round RT-PCR, which a second-round multiplex PCR followed. TCRdb analysed the multiplex PCR reads with MiXCR anew, one entry per CDR3 protein. In the table there are about 410,000 distinct CDR3 sequences, approximately 16% of which are singletons. Findings of the study overall: Ophthalmopathy progression was predicted by the model at 70.59% sensitivity and less than 80% specificity.

On this clonotype: Its antigen is unknown.

Material for sequencing was peripheral blood. This chain links TRBV6-2 or TRBV6-3 with TRBJ2-5; 7 bases map to TRBD2. The origin of this receptor is a young woman with Graves' ophthalmopathy. In DNA form, the CDR3 reads TGTGCCAGCAGAAGGGGAGCGGGAACAGAGACCCAGTACTTC. Amino acids: CASRRGAGTETQYF.